The entry below describes one TCR beta chain. Some clones are missing from TCRdb's copy, which holds only in-frame ones; the method was immunoSEQ multiplex PCR. Found here are some 200,000 clones, approximately 85% of them singletons; the top ten hold 2.4%. The sample belongs to a study of blood T cell repertoires in COVID-19. Input material: peripheral blood. This sequence was found in a woman in her seventies with COVID-19, enrolled during active disease.

The CDR3 is CASSSLAGDYNEQFF. CDR3 coding DNA: TGTGCCAGCAGCAGCCTAGCGGGGGACTACAATGAGCAGTTCTTC. The chain employs TRBV7-2 and TRBJ2-1; 10 bases are shared with TRBD2. V was clipped by 5 bases and J by 3 bases; unmatched bases: 4. The germline V gene encodes CDR1 SGHTA and CDR2 FQGNSA. The CDR3 totals 15 residues.